This T cell receptor beta chain originates from a study of beta chain features in type 1 diabetes. This CDR3 region has 10 residues. The V gene's germline CDR1 is SNHLY and CDR2 FYNNEI. V lost 5 bases to trimming and J lost 6 bases, with 2 bases between them. Each of the CD4+ naive, central memory, regulatory and stem cell-like memory populations was sorted via CD45RO/CCR7/CD25/CD127/CD95/CD27. Every isolated RNA sample was fully reverse transcribed, so sequencing captured expressed TCRB transcripts. Sequencing used immunoSEQ multiplex PCR; TCRdb keeps in-frame clones, though not all of them. The sample contains 200,000 to 250,000 clones, 7.5% to 10% of which appear only once.

The sequence was obtained from a woman younger than 30 in good health. The sample consisted of naive CD4+ T cells from blood. The rearrangement links TRBV2 to TRBJ2-1; D remains ambiguous. The chain's CDR3 is CASSRNEQFF. The DNA for the CDR3 is TGTGCCAGCAGTCGCAATGAGCAGTTCTTC. Full variable domain (rest looked up from reference TRBV2 and TRBJ2-1): EPEVTQTPSHQVTQMGQEVILRCVPISNHLYFYWYRQILGQKVEFLVSFYNNEISEKSEIFDDQFSVERPDGSNFTLKIRSTKLEDSAMYFCASSRNEQFFGPGTRLTVL.